This T cell receptor (beta chain) is from a study of T cell responses to AZD1222 COVID-19 vaccine. Trimming stripped 6 bases from V and 8 bases from J, with 14 bases between. In germline, CDR1 is MDHEN, CDR2 SYDVKM. The length of the CDR3 is 13 residues. Points from the study as a whole: Most donors were white British, females outnumbered males, and clonal diversity was possibly underestimated. Spike-specific TCR depth and breadth grew after two AZD1222 doses. Just five or six AZD1222 recipients were seropositive at baseline.

This table comes from immunoSEQ multiplex PCR, and its TCRdb copy is limited to in-frame clones, with some not included. This table has 140,000 or so clones, approximately 89% appearing once. To note about this clone: Its specificity is unknown.

Both about-4-week and about-12-week second-dose recipients were combined. The J gene is TRBJ2-1, the V gene TRBV28, with D possibly being TRBD2 (6 bases). This clonotype was sampled from an adult who received the AZD1222 COVID-19 vaccine. The material sequenced was peripheral blood, taken 28 days after the second AZD1222 dose. CDR3 sequence (DNA): TGTGCCAGCAGGGCCTTCTCGGGGGATGAGCAGTTCTTC. Translated, it gives CASRAFSGDEQFF.